The source of this T cell receptor beta chain is a study of T cell repertoires in cytomegalovirus infection. Study summary: Matching HLA type and CMV infection were both indicated by public TCR beta signatures.

Notes on the study in general: Individuals carrying CMV plus the relevant HLA were identified by cumulative frequency of public TCR beta families.

Each CDR3 protein is one row after TCRdb ran MiXCR on the reads. The sample lists around 270,000 distinct CDR3 sequences, roughly 9% seen once, with around 16% in the top ten. CDR3 size: 15 residues. With V trimmed by 5 bases and J by 1 base, 2 bases remained unmatched. Germline CDR1 and CDR2: SGHVS and FQNEAQ. This clonotype showed up many times. The antigen remains undetermined. The material sequenced was PBMCs. The chain recombines TRBV7-8 with TRBJ2-5; 12 bases agree with TRBD2. The origin of this receptor is a human donor in good health (CMV status not recorded). Some clones in this sample may be carry-over from other donors' samples. CDR3 DNA: TGTGCCAGCAGCATGGGACTAGCGGGCCAAGAGACCCAGTACTTC. Its protein is CASSMGLAGQETQYF.